This TCR beta chain was obtained from a study of shared clonotypes between healthy human individuals. Across the study: Contributing individuals were two females and three males aged 18 to 49.

TCRdb keeps only in-frame clones here, not all; method: immunoSEQ multiplex PCR. This table holds 2 million to 2.5 million clones, around 95% found once. Input material: naive CD4+ T cells sorted from blood. The subset was: CD45RA+ positively selected. This sequence was found in a man between 18 and 29 years old in good health.

The CDR3, as DNA: TGTGCCAGCAGCCCGTTCGGGGGAGGCACCGGGGAGCTGTTTTTT. This translates into CASSPFGGGTGELFF. V is TRBV4-2 and J is TRBJ2-2; possibly TRBD2 for D (6 bases). The CDR3 runs to 15 residues. Trimming cost V 4 bases and J 4 bases, with 13 bases left between them. Per germline, CDR1 LGHNA and CDR2 YNFKEQ.